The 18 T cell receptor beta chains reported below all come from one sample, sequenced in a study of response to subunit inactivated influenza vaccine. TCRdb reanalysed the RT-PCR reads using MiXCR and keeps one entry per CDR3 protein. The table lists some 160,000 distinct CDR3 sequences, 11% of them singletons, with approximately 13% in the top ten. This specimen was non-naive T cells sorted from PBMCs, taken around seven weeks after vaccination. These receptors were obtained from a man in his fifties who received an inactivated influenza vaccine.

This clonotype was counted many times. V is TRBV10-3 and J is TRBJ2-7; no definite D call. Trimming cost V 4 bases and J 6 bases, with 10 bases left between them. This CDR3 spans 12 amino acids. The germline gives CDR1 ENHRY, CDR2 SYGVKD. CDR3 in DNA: TGTGCCATCAGTGCCCGTTCTACCGAGCAGTACTTC. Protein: CAISARSTEQYF.

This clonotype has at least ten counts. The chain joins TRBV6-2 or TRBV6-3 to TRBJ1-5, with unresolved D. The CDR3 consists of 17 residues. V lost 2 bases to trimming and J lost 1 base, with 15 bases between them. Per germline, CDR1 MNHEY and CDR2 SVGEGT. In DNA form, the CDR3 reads TGTGCCAGCAGTTACCCTAACCCGGGGAGAAGCAATCAGCCCCAGCATTTT. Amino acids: CASSYPNPGRSNQPQHF.

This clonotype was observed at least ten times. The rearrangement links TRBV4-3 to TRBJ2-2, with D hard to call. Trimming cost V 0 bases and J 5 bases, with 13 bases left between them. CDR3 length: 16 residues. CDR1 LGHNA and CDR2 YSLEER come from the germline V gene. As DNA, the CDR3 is TGCGCCAGCAGCCAAGAACTTGCAAAGGGAACCGGGGAGCTGTTTTTT. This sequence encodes CASSQELAKGTGELFF.

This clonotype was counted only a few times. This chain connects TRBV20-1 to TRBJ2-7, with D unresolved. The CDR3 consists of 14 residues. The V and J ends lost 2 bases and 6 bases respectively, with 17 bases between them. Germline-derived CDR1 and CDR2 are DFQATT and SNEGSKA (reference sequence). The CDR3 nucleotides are TGCAGTGCTAGACTTTTCGGGCCGGTAGGCGAGCAGTACTTC. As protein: CSARLFGPVGEQYF.

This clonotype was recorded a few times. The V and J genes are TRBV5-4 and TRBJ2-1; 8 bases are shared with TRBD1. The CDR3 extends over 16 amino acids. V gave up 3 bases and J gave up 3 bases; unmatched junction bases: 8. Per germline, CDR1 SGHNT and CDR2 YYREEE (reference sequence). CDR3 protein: CASSSGGQDLYNEQFF. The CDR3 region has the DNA TGTGCCAGCAGCTCAGGGGGACAGGACCTCTACAATGAGCAGTTCTTC. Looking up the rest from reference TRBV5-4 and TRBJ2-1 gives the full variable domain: ETGVTQSPTHLIKTRGQQVTLRCSSQSGHNTVSWYQQALGQGPQFIFQYYREEENGRGNFPPRFSGLQFPNYSSELNVNALELDDSALYLCASSSGGQDLYNEQFFGPGTRLTVL.

CDR3 sequence reads: CAWSVQDTQYF. Written as DNA, the CDR3 is TGTGCCTGGAGTGTACAAGATACGCAGTATTTT. The chain combines TRBV30 with TRBJ2-3; no clear D. V dropped 0 bases and J dropped 5 bases, with 3 bases sitting between them. Germline CDR1 is GTSNPN and CDR2 is SVGIG (reference sequence). The CDR3 totals 11 residues.

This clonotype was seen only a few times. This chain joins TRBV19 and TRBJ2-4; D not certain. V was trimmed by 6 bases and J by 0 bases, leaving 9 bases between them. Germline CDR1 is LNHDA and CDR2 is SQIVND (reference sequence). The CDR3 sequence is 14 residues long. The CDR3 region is CASSLDPAKNIQYF. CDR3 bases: TGTGCCAGTAGCCTGGATCCAGCCAAAAACATTCAGTACTTC.

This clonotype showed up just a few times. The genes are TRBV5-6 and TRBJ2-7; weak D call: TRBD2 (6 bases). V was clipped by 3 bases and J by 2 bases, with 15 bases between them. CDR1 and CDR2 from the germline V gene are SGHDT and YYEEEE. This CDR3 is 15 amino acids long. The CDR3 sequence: CASSSTRGLTYEQYF. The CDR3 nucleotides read TGTGCCAGCAGCTCCACACGGGGACTTACCTACGAGCAGTACTTC.

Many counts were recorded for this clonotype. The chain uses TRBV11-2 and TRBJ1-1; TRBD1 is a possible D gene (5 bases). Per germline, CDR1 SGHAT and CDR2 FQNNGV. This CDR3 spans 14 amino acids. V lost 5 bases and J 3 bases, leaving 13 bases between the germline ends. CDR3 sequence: CASSPPGGDTEAFF. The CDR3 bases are TGTGCCAGCAGCCCTCCGGGGGGAGACACTGAAGCTTTCTTT.

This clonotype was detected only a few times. The CDR3 region is CASSLQLSYEQYF. The CDR3 nucleotides read TGTGCCAGCAGCTTACAGCTCTCCTACGAGCAGTACTTC. The V and J genes are TRBV7-9 and TRBJ2-7; D uncertain. Deletions cut 2 bases from V and 0 bases from J, with 5 bases between. The germline CDR1 and CDR2 sequences are SEHNR and FQNEAQ (reference sequence). This CDR3 is 13 amino acids long.

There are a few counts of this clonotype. The CDR3 reads CASRPDRSRGNTIYF. The CDR3 coding sequence is TGTGCCAGCAGACCGGACAGGTCCAGGGGAAACACCATATATTTT. The chain recombines TRBV27 with TRBJ1-3, with 7 bases matching TRBD1. Germline CDR1 is MNHEY and CDR2 is SMNVEV (reference sequence). The CDR3 has 15 residues. V shed 6 bases, J shed 4 bases, and the junction held 9 bases outside the gene matches.

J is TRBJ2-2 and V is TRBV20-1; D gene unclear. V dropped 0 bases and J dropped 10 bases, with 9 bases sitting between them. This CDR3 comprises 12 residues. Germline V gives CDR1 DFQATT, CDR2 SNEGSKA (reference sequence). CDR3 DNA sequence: TGCAGTGCTAGAGATATGCGTATGGAGCTGTTTTTT. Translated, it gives CSARDMRMELFF.

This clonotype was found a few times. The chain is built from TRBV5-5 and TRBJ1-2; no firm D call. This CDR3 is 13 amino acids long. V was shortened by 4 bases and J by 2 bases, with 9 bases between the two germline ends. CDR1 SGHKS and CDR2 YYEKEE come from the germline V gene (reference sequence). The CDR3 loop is CASSPLLNYGYTF. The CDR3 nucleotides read TGTGCCAGCAGCCCTCTATTAAACTATGGCTACACCTTC.

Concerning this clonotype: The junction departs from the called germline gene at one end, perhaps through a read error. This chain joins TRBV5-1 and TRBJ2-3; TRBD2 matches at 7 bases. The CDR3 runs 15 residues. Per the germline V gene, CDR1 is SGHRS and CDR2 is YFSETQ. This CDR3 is CTSSLPSGTTDTQYF. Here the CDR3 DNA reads TGCACCAGCAGCTTGCCTAGCGGTACCACAGATACGCAGTATTTT.

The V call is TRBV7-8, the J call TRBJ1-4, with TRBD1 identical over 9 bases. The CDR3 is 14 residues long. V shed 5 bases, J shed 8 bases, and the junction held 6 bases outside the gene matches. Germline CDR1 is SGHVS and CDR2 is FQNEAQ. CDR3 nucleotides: TGTGCCAGCAGCCGGGACAGGGTGTGGGAAAAACTGTTTTTT. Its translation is CASSRDRVWEKLFF.

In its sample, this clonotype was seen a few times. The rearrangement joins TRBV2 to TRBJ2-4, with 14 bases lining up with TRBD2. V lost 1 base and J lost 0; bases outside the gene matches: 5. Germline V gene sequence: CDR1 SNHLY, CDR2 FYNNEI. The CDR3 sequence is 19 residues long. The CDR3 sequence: CASSEGGLAGAIAKNIQYF. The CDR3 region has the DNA TGTGCCAGCAGTGAAGGGGGACTAGCGGGAGCCATAGCCAAAAACATTCAGTACTTC.

CDR3 nucleotide sequence: TGTGCCAGTAAGACAGATCTCTATAGCAATCAGCCCCAGCATTTT. Translation: CASKTDLYSNQPQHF. The rearrangement joins TRBV28 to TRBJ1-5, with a possible D match to TRBD1 (5 bases). Germline V lookup: CDR1 MDHEN, CDR2 SYDVKM. Trimming removed 9 bases at V and 0 bases at J, with 15 bases between. The CDR3 consists of 15 residues.

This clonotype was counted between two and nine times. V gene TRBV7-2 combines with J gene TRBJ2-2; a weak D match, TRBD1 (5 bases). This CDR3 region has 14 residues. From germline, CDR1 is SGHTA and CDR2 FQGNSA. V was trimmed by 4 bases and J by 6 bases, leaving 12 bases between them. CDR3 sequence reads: CASSYLGVAGELFF. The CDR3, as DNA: TGTGCCAGCAGCTATTTAGGGGTCGCCGGGGAGCTGTTTTTT.